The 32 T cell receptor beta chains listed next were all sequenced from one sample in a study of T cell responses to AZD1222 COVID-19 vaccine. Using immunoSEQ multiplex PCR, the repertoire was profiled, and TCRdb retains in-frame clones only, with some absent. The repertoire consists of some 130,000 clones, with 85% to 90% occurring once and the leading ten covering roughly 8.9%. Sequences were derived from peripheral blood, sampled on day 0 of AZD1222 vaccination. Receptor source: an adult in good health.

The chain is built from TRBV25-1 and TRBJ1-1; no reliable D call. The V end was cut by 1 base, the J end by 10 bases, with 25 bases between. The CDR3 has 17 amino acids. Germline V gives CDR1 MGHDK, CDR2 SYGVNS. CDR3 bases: TGTGCCAGCAGTGAATGGTCGATGGGCCTCATGACTGACCCAGCTTTCTTT. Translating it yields CASSEWSMGLMTDPAFF.

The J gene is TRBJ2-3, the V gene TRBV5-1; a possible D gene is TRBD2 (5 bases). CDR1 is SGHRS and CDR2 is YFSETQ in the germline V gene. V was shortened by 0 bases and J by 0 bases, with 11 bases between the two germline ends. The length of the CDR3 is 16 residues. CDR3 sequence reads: CASSLGEIGSTDTQYF. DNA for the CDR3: TGCGCCAGCAGCTTGGGGGAGATTGGTAGCACAGATACGCAGTATTTT.

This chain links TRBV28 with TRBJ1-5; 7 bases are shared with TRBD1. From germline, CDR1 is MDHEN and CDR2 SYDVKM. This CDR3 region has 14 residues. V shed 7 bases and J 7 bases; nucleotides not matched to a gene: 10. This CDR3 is CASTSGTATQPQHF. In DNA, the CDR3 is TGTGCCAGCACCTCAGGGACAGCGACCCAGCCCCAGCATTTT. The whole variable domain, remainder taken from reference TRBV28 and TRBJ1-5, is DVKVTQSSRYLVKRTGEKVFLECVQDMDHENMFWYRQDPGLGLRLIYFSYDVKMKEKGDIPEGYSVSREKKERFSLILESASTNQTSMYLCASTSGTATQPQHFGDGTRLSIL.

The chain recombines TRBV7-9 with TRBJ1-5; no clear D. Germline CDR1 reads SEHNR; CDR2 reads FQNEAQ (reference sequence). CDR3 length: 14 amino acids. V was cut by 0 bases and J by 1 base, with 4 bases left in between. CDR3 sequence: CASSLAISNQPQHF. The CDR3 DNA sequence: TGTGCCAGCAGCTTAGCAATAAGCAATCAGCCCCAGCATTTT.

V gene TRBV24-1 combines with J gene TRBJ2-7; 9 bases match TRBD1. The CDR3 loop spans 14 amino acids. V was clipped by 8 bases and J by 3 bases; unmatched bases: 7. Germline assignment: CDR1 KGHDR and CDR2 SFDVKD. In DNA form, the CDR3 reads TGTGCCACCAAGCGGGGACAGGGAGGCTACGAGCAGTACTTC. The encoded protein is CATKRGQGGYEQYF.

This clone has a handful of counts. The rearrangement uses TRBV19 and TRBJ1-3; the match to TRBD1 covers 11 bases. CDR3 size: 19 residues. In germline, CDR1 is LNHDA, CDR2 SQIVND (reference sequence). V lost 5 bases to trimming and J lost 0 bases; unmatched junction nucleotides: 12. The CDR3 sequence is CASSPNGGGTGGSGNTIYF. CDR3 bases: TGTGCCAGTAGTCCTAACGGCGGCGGGACAGGGGGCTCTGGAAACACCATATATTTT.

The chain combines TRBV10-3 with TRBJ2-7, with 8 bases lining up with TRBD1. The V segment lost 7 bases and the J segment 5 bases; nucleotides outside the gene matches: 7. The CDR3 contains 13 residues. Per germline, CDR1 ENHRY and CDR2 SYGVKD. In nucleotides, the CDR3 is TGTGCCATCAACCTGGACAGGGAGCACGAGCAGTACTTC. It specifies CAINLDREHEQYF.

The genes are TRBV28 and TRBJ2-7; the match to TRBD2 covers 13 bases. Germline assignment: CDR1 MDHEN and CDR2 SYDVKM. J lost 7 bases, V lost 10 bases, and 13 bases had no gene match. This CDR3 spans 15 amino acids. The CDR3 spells CATRLAGGLLNEQYF. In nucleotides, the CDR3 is TGTGCCACCCGACTAGCGGGAGGACTCCTTAATGAGCAGTACTTC.

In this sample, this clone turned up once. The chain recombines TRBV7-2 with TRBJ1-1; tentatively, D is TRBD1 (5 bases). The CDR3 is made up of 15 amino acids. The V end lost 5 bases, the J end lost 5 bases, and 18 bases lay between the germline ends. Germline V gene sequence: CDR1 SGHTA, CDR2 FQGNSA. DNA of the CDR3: TGTGCCAGCAGCCAAAGGGTGGGACTTTGGACTGAAGCTTTCTTT. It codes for CASSQRVGLWTEAFF.

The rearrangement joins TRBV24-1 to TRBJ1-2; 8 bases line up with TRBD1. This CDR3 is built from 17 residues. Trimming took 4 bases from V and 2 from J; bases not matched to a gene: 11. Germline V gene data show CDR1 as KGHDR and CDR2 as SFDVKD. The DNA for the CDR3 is TGTGCCACCAGTGACCCCACCCTTAGGACAGGGAACTATGGCTACACCTTC. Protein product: CATSDPTLRTGNYGYTF.

The CDR3 nucleotides are TGTGCCAGCAGTGTGGAGCGGGAGGTTGAGCAGTTCTTC. The encoded protein is CASSVEREVEQFF. This sequence joins TRBV2 and TRBJ2-1; 9 nucleotides agree with TRBD2. The CDR3 consists of 13 residues. V shed 4 bases and J 9 bases; nucleotides not matched to a gene: 4. CDR1 is SNHLY and CDR2 is FYNNEI in the germline V gene.

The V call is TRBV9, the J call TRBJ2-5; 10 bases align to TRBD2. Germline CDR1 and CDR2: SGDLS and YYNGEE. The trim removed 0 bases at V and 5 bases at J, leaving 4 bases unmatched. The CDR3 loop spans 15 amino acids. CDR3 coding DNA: TGTGCCAGCAGCGTAGTGTCTAGCGGGAGTGAGACCCAGTACTTC. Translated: CASSVVSSGSETQYF.

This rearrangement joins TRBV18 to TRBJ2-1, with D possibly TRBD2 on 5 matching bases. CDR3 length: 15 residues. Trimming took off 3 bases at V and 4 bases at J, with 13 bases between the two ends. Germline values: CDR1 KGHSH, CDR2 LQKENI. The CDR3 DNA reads TGTGCCAGCTCACCGACGTCTGGGAGATACAATGAGCAGTTCTTC. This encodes CASSPTSGRYNEQFF.

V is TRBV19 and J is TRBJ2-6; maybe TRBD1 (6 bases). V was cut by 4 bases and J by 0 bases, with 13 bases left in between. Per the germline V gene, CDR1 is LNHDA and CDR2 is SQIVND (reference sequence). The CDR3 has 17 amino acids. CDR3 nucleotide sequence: TGTGCCAGTAGTAACCGGGACACGAGCTCTGGGGCCAACGTCCTGACTTTC. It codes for CASSNRDTSSGANVLTF.

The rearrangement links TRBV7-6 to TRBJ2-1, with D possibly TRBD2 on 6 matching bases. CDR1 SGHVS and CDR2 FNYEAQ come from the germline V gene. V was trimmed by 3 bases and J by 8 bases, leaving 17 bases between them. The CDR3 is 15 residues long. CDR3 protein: CASSLSGGPGDEQFF. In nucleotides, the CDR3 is TGTGCCAGCAGCTTGAGTGGGGGACCGGGGGATGAGCAGTTCTTC.

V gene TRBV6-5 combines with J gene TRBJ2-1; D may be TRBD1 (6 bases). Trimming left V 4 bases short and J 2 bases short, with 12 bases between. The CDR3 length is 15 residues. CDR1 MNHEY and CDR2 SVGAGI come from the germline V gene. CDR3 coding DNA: TGTGCCAGCAGTTTCTACAGGGTCACCTACAATGAGCAGTTCTTC. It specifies CASSFYRVTYNEQFF.

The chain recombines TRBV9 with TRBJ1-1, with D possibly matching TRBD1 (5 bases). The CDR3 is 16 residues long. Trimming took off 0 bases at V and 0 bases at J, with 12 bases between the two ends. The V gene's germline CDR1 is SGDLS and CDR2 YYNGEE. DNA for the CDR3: TGTGCCAGCAGCGTAGGTCAACAGGCCTTGAACACTGAAGCTTTCTTT. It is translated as CASSVGQQALNTEAFF.

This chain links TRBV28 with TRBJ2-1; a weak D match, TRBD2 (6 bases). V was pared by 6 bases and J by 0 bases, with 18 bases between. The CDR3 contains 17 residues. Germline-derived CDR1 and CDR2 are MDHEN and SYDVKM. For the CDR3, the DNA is TGTGCCAGCAGGTACCGGGGCGCGGGGAGCTCCTACAATGAGCAGTTCTTC. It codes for CASRYRGAGSSYNEQFF.

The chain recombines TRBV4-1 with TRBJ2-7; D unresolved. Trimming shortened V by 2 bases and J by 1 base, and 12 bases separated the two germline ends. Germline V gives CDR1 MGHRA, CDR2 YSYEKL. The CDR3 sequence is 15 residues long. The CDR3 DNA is TGCGCCAGCAGCCAAAGCTCCCAGCTGTCCTACGAGCAGTACTTC. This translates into CASSQSSQLSYEQYF.

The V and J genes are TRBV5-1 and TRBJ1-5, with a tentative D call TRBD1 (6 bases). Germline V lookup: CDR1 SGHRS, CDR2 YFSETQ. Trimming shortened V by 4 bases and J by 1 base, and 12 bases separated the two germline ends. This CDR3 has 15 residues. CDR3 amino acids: CASSQGHGSNQPQHF. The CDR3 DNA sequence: TGCGCCAGCAGCCAGGGACATGGAAGCAATCAGCCCCAGCATTTT.

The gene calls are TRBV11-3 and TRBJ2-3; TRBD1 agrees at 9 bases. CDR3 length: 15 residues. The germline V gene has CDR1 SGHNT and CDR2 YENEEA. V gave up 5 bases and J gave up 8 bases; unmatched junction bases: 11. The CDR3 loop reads CASSPKSDRGATQYF. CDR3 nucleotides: TGTGCCAGCAGCCCGAAGTCGGACAGGGGTGCTACGCAGTATTTT.

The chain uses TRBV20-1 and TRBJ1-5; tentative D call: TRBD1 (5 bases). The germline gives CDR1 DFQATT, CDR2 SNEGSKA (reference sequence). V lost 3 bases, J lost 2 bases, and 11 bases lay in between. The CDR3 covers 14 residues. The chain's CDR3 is CSASGQGGNQPQHF. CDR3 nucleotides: TGCAGTGCTAGTGGCCAGGGAGGCAATCAGCCCCAGCATTTT.

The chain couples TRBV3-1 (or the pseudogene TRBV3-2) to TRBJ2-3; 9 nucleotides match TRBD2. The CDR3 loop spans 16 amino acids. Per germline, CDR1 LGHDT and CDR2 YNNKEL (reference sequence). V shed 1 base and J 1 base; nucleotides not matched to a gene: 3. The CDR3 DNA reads TGTGCCAGCAGCCAAGCCAAGCGGGGGGGCACAGATACGCAGTATTTT. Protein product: CASSQAKRGGTDTQYF.

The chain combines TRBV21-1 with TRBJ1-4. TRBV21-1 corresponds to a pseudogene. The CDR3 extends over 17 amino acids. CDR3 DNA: TGTGCCAGCAGCAAAGGCCCCCTCGGGGCGGGAGGTGAAAAACTGTTTTTT. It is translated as CASSKGPLGAGGEKLFF.

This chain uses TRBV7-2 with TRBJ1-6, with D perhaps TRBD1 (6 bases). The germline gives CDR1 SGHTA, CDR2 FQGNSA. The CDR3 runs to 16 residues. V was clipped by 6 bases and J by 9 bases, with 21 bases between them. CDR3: CASRPGAGLATSPLHF. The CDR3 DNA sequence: TGTGCCAGCAGGCCAGGGGCAGGGTTGGCAACTTCACCCCTCCACTTT.

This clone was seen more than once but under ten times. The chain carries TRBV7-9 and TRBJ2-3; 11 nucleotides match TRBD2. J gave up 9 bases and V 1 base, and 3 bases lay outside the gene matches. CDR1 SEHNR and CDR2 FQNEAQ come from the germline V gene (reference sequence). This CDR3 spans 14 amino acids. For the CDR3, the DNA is TGTGCCAGCAGCTTAGTAGCGGGGGGGCAAACGCAGTATTTT. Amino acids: CASSLVAGGQTQYF. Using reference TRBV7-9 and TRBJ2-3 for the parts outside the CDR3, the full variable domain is DTGVSQNPRHKITKRGQNVTFRCDPISEHNRLYWYRQTLGQGPEFLTYFQNEAQLEKSRLLSDRFSAERPKGSFSTLEIQRTEQGDSAMYLCASSLVAGGQTQYFGPGTRLTVL.

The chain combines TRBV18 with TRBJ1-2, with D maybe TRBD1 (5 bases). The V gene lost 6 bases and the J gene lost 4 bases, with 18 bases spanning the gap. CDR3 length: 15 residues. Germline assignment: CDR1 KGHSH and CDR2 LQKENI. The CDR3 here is CASSHSQTASYGYTF. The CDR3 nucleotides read TGTGCCAGCTCGCACAGCCAGACAGCCTCCTATGGCTACACCTTC.

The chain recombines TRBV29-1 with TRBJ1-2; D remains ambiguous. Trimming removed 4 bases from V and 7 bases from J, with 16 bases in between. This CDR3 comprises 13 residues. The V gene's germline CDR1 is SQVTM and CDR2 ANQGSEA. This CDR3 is CSVGRGLEIGYTF. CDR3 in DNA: TGCAGCGTTGGACGCGGGTTGGAGATTGGCTACACCTTC.

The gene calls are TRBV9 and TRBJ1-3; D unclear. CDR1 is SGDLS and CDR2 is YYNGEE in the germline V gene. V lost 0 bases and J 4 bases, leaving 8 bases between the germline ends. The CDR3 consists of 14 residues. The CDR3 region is CASSVARGGNTIYF. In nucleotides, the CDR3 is TGTGCCAGCAGCGTAGCTAGAGGAGGAAACACCATATATTTT.

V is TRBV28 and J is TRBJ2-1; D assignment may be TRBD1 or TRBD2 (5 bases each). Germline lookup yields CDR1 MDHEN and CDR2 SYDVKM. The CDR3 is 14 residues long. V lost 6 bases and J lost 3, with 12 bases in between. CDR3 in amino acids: CASREGSRYNEQFF. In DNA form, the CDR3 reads TGTGCCAGCAGAGAGGGGTCTCGCTACAATGAGCAGTTCTTC.

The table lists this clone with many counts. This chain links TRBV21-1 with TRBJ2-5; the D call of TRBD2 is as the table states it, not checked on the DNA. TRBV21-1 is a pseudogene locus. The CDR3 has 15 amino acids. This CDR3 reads CASSPLAGHRETQYF. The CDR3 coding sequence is TGTGCCAGCAGCCCACTAGCGGGGCATCGAGAGACCCAGTACTTC.

The CDR3: CASSPGSAGYQPQHF. CDR3 in DNA: TGTGCCAGCAGCCCGGGGTCGGCGGGGTATCAGCCCCAGCATTTT. J is TRBJ1-5 and V is TRBV11-2; D remains ambiguous. Germline CDR1 is SGHAT and CDR2 is FQNNGV. V was cut by 5 bases and J by 5 bases, with 16 bases left in between. The CDR3 loop spans 15 amino acids.